The 14 T cell receptor beta chains below come from one sample, sequenced in a study of response to subunit inactivated influenza vaccine. One entry per CDR3 protein, called by TCRdb with MiXCR from the RT-PCR reads. The sample contains over 400,000 distinct CDR3 sequences, about a tenth of which appear only once. Sequencing was performed on PBMCs from blood, taken roughly 48 days after vaccination. These receptors were obtained from a man aged 50 to 59 who received an inactivated influenza vaccine.

This clonotype showed up just a few times. The chain links TRBV24-1 to TRBJ2-3; 9 positions agree with TRBD1. After removal of 4 bases from V and 9 bases from J, the junction contained 10 bases not matched to a gene. Germline V gives CDR1 KGHDR, CDR2 SFDVKD. The CDR3 covers 15 residues. In DNA form, the CDR3 reads TGTGCCACCAGTGAAACCGGGACAGGGTTGGTAACGCAGTATTTT. Translating it yields CATSETGTGLVTQYF.

There are many counts of this clonotype. This chain uses TRBV4-3 with TRBJ1-1; TRBD1 might be the D (5 bases). Per germline, CDR1 LGHNA and CDR2 YSLEER. There are 13 residues in the CDR3. The V gene lost 3 bases and the J gene lost 6 bases, with 11 bases spanning the gap. The CDR3 loop reads CASSQRDGSEAFF. In DNA, the CDR3 is TGCGCCAGCAGCCAGAGGGACGGGTCTGAAGCTTTCTTT.

This clonotype was seen many times. The chain carries TRBV10-3 and TRBJ1-1, with D unresolved. The V gene lost 4 bases and the J gene lost 7 bases, with 10 bases spanning the gap. Germline V CDR1 and CDR2: ENHRY, SYGVKD. The CDR3 sequence is 12 residues long. CDR3 loop: CAISVGPDEAFF. The DNA of the CDR3 is TGTGCCATCAGTGTAGGGCCAGATGAAGCTTTCTTT.

V usage is TRBV5-5 and J usage is TRBJ2-4; 7 bases are shared with TRBD1. CDR1 is SGHKS, CDR2 YYEKEE, per germline (reference sequence). V lost 4 bases to trimming and J lost 1 base; unmatched junction nucleotides: 5. This CDR3 has 15 amino acids. The CDR3 protein is CASSIVQGAKNIQYF. The CDR3 DNA is TGTGCCAGCAGCATAGTACAGGGGGCCAAAAACATTCAGTACTTC.

The chain joins TRBV15 to TRBJ2-7, with D possibly being TRBD1 (6 bases). The germline V and J ends were trimmed by 6 bases and 3 bases, with 15 bases remaining between them. CDR1 and CDR2 from the germline V gene are LNHNV and YYDKDF (reference sequence). The length of the CDR3 is 14 residues. CDR3 nucleotide sequence: TGTGCCACCAGGCTTGGGCAGGGGAACTACGAGCAGTACTTC. Amino acids: CATRLGQGNYEQYF. The variable domain in full, with the rest retrieved from reference TRBV15 and TRBJ2-7, is DAMVIQNPRYQVTQFGKPVTLSCSQTLNHNVMYWYQQKSSQAPKLLFHYYDKDFNNEADTPDNFQSRRPNTSFCFLDIRSPGLGDTAMYLCATRLGQGNYEQYFGPGTRLTVT.

This clonotype was counted at least ten times. This chain connects TRBV29-1 to TRBJ2-1, with 7 bases fitting TRBD2. V lost 7 bases, J lost 3 bases, and 6 bases stayed unmatched. The CDR3 is 13 amino acids. CDR1 and CDR2 from the germline V gene are SQVTM and ANQGSEA. Here the CDR3 reads CSAREENYNEQFF. DNA of the CDR3: TGCAGCGCTCGGGAGGAAAACTACAATGAGCAGTTCTTC.

The rearrangement links TRBV11-2 to TRBJ2-1; D is undetermined. Germline V CDR1 and CDR2: SGHAT, FQNNGV. The CDR3 extends over 17 amino acids. The V end lost 0 bases, the J end lost 4 bases, and 16 bases lay between the germline ends. The CDR3 bases are TGTGCCAGCAGCTTAGATTCCCAGCAGCGAAGATACAATGAGCAGTTCTTC. Translation gives CASSLDSQQRRYNEQFF.

DNA of the CDR3: TGCAGTGCTAGGGGGGGAGCACGGGAGACCCAGTACTTC. Amino acid sequence: CSARGGARETQYF. The rearrangement uses TRBV20-1 and TRBJ2-5, with D perhaps matching TRBD2 (6 bases). CDR1 DFQATT and CDR2 SNEGSKA come from the germline V gene (reference sequence). The CDR3 extends over 13 amino acids. V was clipped by 3 bases and J by 5 bases, with 13 bases between them.

In its sample, this clonotype was seen a few times. This rearrangement joins TRBV7-8 to TRBJ2-3; D gene ambiguous. Trimming removed 1 base at V and 6 bases at J, with 14 bases between. The length of the CDR3 is 15 residues. CDR1 SGHVS and CDR2 FQNEAQ come from the germline V gene. The CDR3: CASSLDFGYSDTQYF. CDR3 nucleotides: TGTGCCAGCAGCTTAGATTTTGGATATTCCGATACGCAGTATTTT.

Comment on this clonotype: A read error may produce the germline difference seen at one junction end. J is TRBJ2-1 and V is TRBV7-7; 11 positions match TRBD2. CDR1 is SSHAT, CDR2 FNYEAQ, per germline (reference sequence). This CDR3 spans 16 amino acids. DNA of the CDR3: TGTGCTAGCAGCTCAACTAGCGGGGGCCAGGGAGGTGAGCAGTTCTTC. Residues: CASSSTSGGQGGEQFF.

J is TRBJ2-3 and V is TRBV4-2; 8 bases are a match to TRBD2. The germline V gene encodes CDR1 LGHNA and CDR2 YNFKEQ. The CDR3 totals 12 residues. The CDR3 DNA reads as TGTGCAGCGGGAGTCAGCACAGATACGCAGTATTTT. The encoded protein is CAAGVSTDTQYF.

The table lists this clonotype with many counts. The rearrangement uses TRBV5-1 and TRBJ2-3; D could derive from TRBD1 or TRBD2 (5 bases each). The V end was cut by 4 bases, the J end by 2 bases, with 14 bases between. CDR3 length equals 15 residues. Per germline, CDR1 SGHRS and CDR2 YFSETQ. The CDR3 loop reads CASSEGTVHTDTQYF. Written as DNA, the CDR3 is TGCGCCAGCAGCGAAGGGACGGTCCACACAGATACGCAGTATTTT.

This clonotype was seen at least ten times. This rearrangement joins TRBV20-1 to TRBJ2-1, with D possibly being TRBD2 (6 bases). Germline V CDR1 and CDR2: DFQATT, SNEGSKA (reference sequence). This CDR3 is 11 amino acids long. Trimming stripped 3 bases from V and 7 bases from J, with 7 bases between. CDR3 residues: CSASRGNEQFF. Here the CDR3 DNA reads TGCAGTGCTAGTCGGGGGAATGAGCAGTTCTTC.

This clonotype has ten or more counts. One end of the junction varies from germline; a read error may be responsible. This chain links TRBV12-3 or TRBV12-4 with TRBJ2-7; D unclear. This CDR3 region has 13 residues. In DNA form, the CDR3 reads TGTGCCAGCAGTTTAGCGCTTAGCCAATCCCGTTTCTTC. As protein: CASSLALSQSRFF.